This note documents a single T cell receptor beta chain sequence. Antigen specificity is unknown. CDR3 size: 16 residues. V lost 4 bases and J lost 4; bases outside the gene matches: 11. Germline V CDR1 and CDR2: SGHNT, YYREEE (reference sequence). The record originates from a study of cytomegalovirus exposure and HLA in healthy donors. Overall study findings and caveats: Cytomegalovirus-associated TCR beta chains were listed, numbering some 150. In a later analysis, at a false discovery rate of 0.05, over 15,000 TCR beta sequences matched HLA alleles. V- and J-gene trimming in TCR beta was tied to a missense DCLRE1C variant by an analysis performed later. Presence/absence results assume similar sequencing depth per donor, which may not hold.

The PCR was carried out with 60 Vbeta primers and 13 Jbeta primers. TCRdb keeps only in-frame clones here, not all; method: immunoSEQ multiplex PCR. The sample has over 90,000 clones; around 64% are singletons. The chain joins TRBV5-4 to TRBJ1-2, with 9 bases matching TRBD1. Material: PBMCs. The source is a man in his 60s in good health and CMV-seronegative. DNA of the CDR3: TGTGCCAGCAGCGTGGGACAGGGAGTACTGGGCTATGGCTACACCTTC. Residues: CASSVGQGVLGYGYTF.